One and the same sample provided the 7 T cell receptor beta chains below, sequenced in a study of somatic mutations in cytotoxic T cells in rheumatoid arthritis. Method: immunoSEQ multiplex PCR; TCRdb's copy keeps in-frame clones and lacks some. Among fewer than 30,000 clones listed, 82% were seen once. Sample: CD8+ T cells sorted from blood. All receptors come from a middle-aged man in good health.

V usage is TRBV27 and J usage is TRBJ2-7; D perhaps matches TRBD1 (6 bases). CDR3 length: 14 amino acids. In germline, CDR1 is MNHEY, CDR2 SMNVEV (reference sequence). V was cut by 5 bases and J by 2 bases, with 13 bases left in between. The CDR3 loop reads CASSPRTETYEQYF. In DNA form, the CDR3 reads TGTGCCAGCAGTCCCCGGACAGAGACCTACGAGCAGTACTTC.

V usage is TRBV10-3 and J usage is TRBJ2-1; TRBD2 matches 9 bases. The CDR3 length is 16 residues. The germline V gene has CDR1 ENHRY and CDR2 SYGVKD. The V segment lost 0 bases and the J segment 7 bases; nucleotides outside the gene matches: 7. In nucleotides, the CDR3 is TGTGCCATCAGTGAGTCTCGCGGGAGGGGGGGGAATGAGCAGTTCTTC. Its protein product is CAISESRGRGGNEQFF.

The rearrangement joins TRBV4-1 to TRBJ2-7; D is possibly TRBD2 (5 bases). CDR1 and CDR2 (germline): MGHRA, YSYEKL. This CDR3 has 15 amino acids. Trimming stripped 1 base from V and 3 bases from J, with 13 bases between. The CDR3: CASSQVLAGHYEQYF. CDR3 coding DNA: TGCGCCAGCAGCCAAGTGCTTGCGGGCCACTACGAGCAGTACTTC.

Only a few counts were recorded for this clone. This chain connects TRBV13 to TRBJ2-1; a possible D gene is TRBD2 (5 bases). The germline V gene encodes CDR1 PRHDT and CDR2 FYEKMQ (reference sequence). Trimming removed 5 bases from V and 8 bases from J, with 16 bases in between. This CDR3 spans 14 amino acids. CDR3: CASSGGLESDEQFF. The CDR3, as DNA: TGTGCCAGCAGCGGAGGTCTAGAAAGCGATGAGCAGTTCTTC.

This clone appeared once. This chain connects TRBV2 to TRBJ2-3, with TRBD2 matching 8 bases. The CDR3 length is 17 residues. Per germline, CDR1 SNHLY and CDR2 FYNNEI. The V segment lost 4 bases and the J segment 1 base; nucleotides outside the gene matches: 10. The CDR3 loop is CASSGGQREIGTDTQYF. The DNA for the CDR3 is TGTGCCAGCAGTGGGGGTCAGCGGGAGATCGGCACAGATACGCAGTATTTT.

This chain connects TRBV4-2 to TRBJ1-2; D is possibly TRBD1 (5 bases). The V end lost 1 base, the J end lost 3 bases, and 12 bases lay between the germline ends. This CDR3 has 15 amino acids. Germline CDR1 and CDR2: LGHNA and YNFKEQ. DNA of the CDR3: TGTGCCAGCAGCCAAGTCTCTGACAGCTACTATGGCTACACCTTC. As protein: CASSQVSDSYYGYTF.

This chain connects TRBV5-1 to TRBJ2-3; 10 bases align to TRBD2. Germline lookup yields CDR1 SGHRS and CDR2 YFSETQ. This CDR3 contains 17 residues. With 0 bases clipped from V and 4 bases from J, the junction kept 8 bases outside the gene matches. The CDR3 DNA reads TGCGCCAGCAGCTTGGAACTAGCGGGAACGGTAGCAGATACGCAGTATTTT. It codes for CASSLELAGTVADTQYF.